The clone carrying this TCR beta chain turned up a few times. Each single cDNA molecule received a unique molecular identifier. TCRdb reprocessed the 5' RACE reads via MiXCR and lists one record per CDR3 protein. The table shows under 75,000 distinct CDR3 sequences, with approximately 12% occurring only once. This record comes from a study of early T cells in non-severe SARS-CoV-2 infection. Overall study context: Unpaired chains resulted from sequencing bulk RNA of unsorted whole blood.

V trimming: 5 bases; J trimming: 5 bases; junction bases outside the gene matches: 8. The CDR3 is made up of 14 amino acids. Germline CDR1 LGHDT, CDR2 YNNKEL (reference sequence). Sequenced material: whole blood. The rearrangement joins TRBV3-1 to TRBJ1-1; the match to TRBD1 covers 7 bases. This TCR derives from an adult who was a healthcare worker with PCR-confirmed SARS-CoV-2 infection or an uninfected control (not recorded which). In DNA, the CDR3 is TGTGCCAGCAGCGAAAATGCAGGGGGGACTGAAGCTTTCTTT. The encoded protein is CASSENAGGTEAFF.